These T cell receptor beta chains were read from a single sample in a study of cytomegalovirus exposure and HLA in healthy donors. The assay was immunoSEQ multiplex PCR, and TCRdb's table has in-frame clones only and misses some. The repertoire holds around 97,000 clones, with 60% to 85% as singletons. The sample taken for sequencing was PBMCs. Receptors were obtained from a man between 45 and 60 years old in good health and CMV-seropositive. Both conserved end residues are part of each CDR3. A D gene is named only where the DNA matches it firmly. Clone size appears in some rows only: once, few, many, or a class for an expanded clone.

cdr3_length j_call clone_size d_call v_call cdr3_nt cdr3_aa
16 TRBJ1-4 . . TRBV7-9 TGTGCCAGCAGCTTATTTCGTATCAGAACTAGTGAAAAACTGTTTTTT CASSLFRIRTSEKLFF
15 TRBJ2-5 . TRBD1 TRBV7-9 TGTGCCAGCAGCTGGGACAGGCACAACCAAGAGACCCAGTACTTC CASSWDRHNQETQYF
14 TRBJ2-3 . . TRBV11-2 TGTGCCAGCAGCTTGCGACTCCATACAGATACGCAGTATTTT CASSLRLHTDTQYF
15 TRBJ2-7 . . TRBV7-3 TGTGCCAGCAGCTTAAGGGGGGACAGAACCTACGAGCAGTACTTC CASSLRGDRTYEQYF
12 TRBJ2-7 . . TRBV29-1 TGCAGCGTTGAAACGGGTGCCTACGAGCAGTACTTC CSVETGAYEQYF
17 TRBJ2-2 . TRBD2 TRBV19 TGTGCCAGTAGTATAGGTGGACTAGCGTTGGACACCGGGGAGCTGTTTTTT CASSIGGLALDTGELFF
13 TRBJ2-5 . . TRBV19 TGTGCCAGTAGTAAGGGGCTAAGGGAGACCCAGTACTTC CASSKGLRETQYF
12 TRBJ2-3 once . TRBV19 TGTGCCAGTAGTATCAACACAGATACGCAGTATTTT CASSINTDTQYF
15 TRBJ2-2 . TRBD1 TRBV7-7 TGTGCCAGCAGCTTGGGGGACAGGAACACCGGGGAGCTGTTTTTT CASSLGDRNTGELFF
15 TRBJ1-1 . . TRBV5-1 TGCGCCAGCAGCTTGGAGCAGGGAGGCAACACTGAAGCTTTCTTT CASSLEQGGNTEAFF
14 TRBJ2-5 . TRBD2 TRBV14 TGTGCCAGCAGCCCACCGGGAGGTGGAGAGACCCAGTACTTC CASSPPGGGETQYF
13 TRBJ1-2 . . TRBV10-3 TGTGCCATCAGTGAGTCGACGGGGTATGGCTACACCTTC CAISESTGYGYTF
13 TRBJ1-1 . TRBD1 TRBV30 TGTGCCTTAAGTGGACAGGCGAACACTGAAGCTTTCTTT CALSGQANTEAFF
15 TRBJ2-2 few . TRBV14 TGTGCCAGCAGCCCCCAGCGTGAGAACACCGGGGAGCTGTTTTTT CASSPQRENTGELFF
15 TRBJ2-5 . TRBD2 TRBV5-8 TGTGCCAGCAGCGCCCTGCCTAGCGGGAGTAAGACCCAGTACTTC CASSALPSGSKTQYF
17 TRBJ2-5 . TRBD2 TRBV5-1 TGCGCCAGCACCTCGACTGTCGGACTAGCGGGATACGAGACCCAGTACTTC CASTSTVGLAGYETQYF
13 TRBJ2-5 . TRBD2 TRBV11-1 TGTGCCAGCAGCTTAGAACTAGCGGAGACCCAGTACTTC CASSLELAETQYF
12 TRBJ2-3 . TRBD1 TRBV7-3 TGTTCCAGCAGCTCTCCACAGGGGTCCCAGTATTTT CSSSSPQGSQYF
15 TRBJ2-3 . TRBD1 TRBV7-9 TGTGCCAGCAGCCCCCCCGGGACAGCAACAGATACGCAGTATTTT CASSPPGTATDTQYF
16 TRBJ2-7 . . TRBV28 TGTGCCAGCAGTTTCGGTTCGGAGCCAAACTCCTACGAGCAGTACTTC CASSFGSEPNSYEQYF
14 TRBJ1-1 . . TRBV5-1 TGCGCCAGCAGCTTGGCCGGGGATAACACTGAAGCTTTCTTT CASSLAGDNTEAFF
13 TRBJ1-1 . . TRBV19 TGTGCCAGTAGTCTTCTCCGGAACACTGAAGCTTTCTTT CASSLLRNTEAFF
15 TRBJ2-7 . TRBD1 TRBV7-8 TGTGCCAGCAGCTTAGGAGTGGGACAGGGGAACGAGCAGTACTTC CASSLGVGQGNEQYF
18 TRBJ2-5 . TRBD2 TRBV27 TGTGCCAGCAGTCCTGGGACTAGCGGGAGGGATACAAGAGAGTCCCAGTACTTC CASSPGTSGRDTRESQYF
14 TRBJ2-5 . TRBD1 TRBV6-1 TGTGCCAGCAGCGCAGGACAGGGGGTAGAGACCCAGTACTTC CASSAGQGVETQYF
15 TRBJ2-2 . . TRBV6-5 TGTGCCAGCAGAATAGCGGCATCGGGCACCGGGGAGCTGTTTTTT CASRIAASGTGELFF
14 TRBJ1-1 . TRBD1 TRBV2 TGTGCCAGCAGTGTCGGACAGGGGTACACTGAAGCTTTCTTT CASSVGQGYTEAFF
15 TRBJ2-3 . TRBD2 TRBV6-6 TGTGCCAGCAGTCCGCGACTAGCGATCACAGATACGCAGTATTTT CASSPRLAITDTQYF
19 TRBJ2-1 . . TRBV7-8 TGTGCCAGCAGCGATAAACTCCCCTACAGTTTGGGCTCCTACAATGAGCAGTTCTTC CASSDKLPYSLGSYNEQFF
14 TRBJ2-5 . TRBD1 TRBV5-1 TGCGCCAGCAGCTCAACAGGGGGCCAAGAGACCCAGTACTTC CASSSTGGQETQYF
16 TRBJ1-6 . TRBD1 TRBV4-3 TGCGCCAGCAGCCAGAGCCCGACAGGGGGGGATTCACCCCTCCACTTT CASSQSPTGGDSPLHF
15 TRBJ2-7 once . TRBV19 TGTGCCAGTACCCCAGGGGAGGGGGTAAGATACGAGCAGTACTTC CASTPGEGVRYEQYF
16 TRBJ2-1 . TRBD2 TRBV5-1 TGCGCCAGCAGCGCGGGACTAGCGGGACTCTACAATGAGCAGTTCTTC CASSAGLAGLYNEQFF
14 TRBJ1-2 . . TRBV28 TGTGCCAGCAGTCAAAGCGGGACGACAAGAACTAACACCTTC CASSQSGTTRTNTF
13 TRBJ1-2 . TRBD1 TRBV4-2 TGTGCCAGCAGCCTTCCAGGGGGCCGGGGCTACACCTTC CASSLPGGRGYTF
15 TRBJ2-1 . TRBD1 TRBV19 TGTGCCAGTAGTATATGGGACAGGGGATACAATGAGCAGTTCTTC CASSIWDRGYNEQFF
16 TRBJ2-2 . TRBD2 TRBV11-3 TGTGCCAGCAGCTTAGTAGCGGGAGTGAACACCGGGGAGCTGTTTTTT CASSLVAGVNTGELFF
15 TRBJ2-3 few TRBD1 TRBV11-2 TGTGCCAGCAGCTTAGGCAGGGGGACCACAGATACGCAGTATTTT CASSLGRGTTDTQYF
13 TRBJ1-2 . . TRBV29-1 TGCAGCGTCCGGGGGGTGGGAGGGCGAGGCTACACCTTC CSVRGVGGRGYTF
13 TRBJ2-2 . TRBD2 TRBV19 TGTGCCAGTAGTCTTAGCGGGCGCGGGGAGCTGTTTTTT CASSLSGRGELFF
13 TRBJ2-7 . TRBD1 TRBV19 TGTGCCAGTAGTCCCGGGACAGGGTCGGAGCAGTACTTC CASSPGTGSEQYF
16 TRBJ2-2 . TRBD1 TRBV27 TGTGCCAGCAGTTTATACGGGACAGCGAACACCGGGGAGCTGTTTTTT CASSLYGTANTGELFF
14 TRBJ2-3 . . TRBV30 TGTGCCTGGAGTGGTAGGGGATGGGCAGATACGCAGTATTTT CAWSGRGWADTQYF
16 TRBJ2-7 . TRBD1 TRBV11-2 TGTGCCAGCAGCTCTTTGAGGACAGGGGGCTCCTACGAGCAGTACTTC CASSSLRTGGSYEQYF
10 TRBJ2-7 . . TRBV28 TGTGCCAGCGGGGGGAACGAGCAGTACTTC CASGGNEQYF